This T cell receptor (beta chain) came from a study of post-analysis software for immune sequencing data. Study information: Clinical courses comprised relapsing-remitting, secondary progressive and progressive-relapsing multiple sclerosis. Study results and caveats: Higher frequency in patients than in controls was seen for roughly five TRBV segments, with TRBV5-6, TRBV5-1 and TRBV20-1 among them. Normalized Chao1 diversity in multiple sclerosis patients fell significantly below that of controls.

With regard to this clonotype: Antigen unknown.

TCR beta cDNA libraries included unique molecular identifiers. Input of about 0.85 to 10 million T cells yielded 500,000 to 550,000 cDNA molecules. TCRdb independently ran MiXCR on the PCR reads; one entry per CDR3 protein. Of some 240,000 distinct CDR3 sequences in the sample, 36% were seen once. This CDR3 has 13 residues. V was clipped by 7 bases and J by 2 bases, with 13 bases between them. The germline V gene encodes CDR1 DFQATT and CDR2 SNEGSKA (reference sequence). This receptor was obtained from a girl aged 5 to 17 with multiple sclerosis. The sequenced sample was blood. The chain employs TRBV20-1 and TRBJ2-3, with D tentatively TRBD2 (7 bases). The DNA for the CDR3 is TGCAGTGTTCGCGGGGGCGTCACAGATACGCAGTATTTT. Protein product: CSVRGGVTDTQYF.